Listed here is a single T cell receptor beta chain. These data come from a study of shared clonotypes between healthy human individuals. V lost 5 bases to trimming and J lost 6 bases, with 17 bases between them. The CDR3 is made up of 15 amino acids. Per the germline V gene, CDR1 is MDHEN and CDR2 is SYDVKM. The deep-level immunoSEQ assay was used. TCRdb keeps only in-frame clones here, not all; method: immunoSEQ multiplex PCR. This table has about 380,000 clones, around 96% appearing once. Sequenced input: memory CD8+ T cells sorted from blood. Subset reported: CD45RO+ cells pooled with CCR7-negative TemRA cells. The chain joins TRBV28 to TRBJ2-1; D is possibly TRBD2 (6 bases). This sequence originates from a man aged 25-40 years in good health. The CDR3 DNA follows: TGTGCCAGCAGTCCAGGGACTCCCGGCCCCAATGAGCAGTTCTTC. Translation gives CASSPGTPGPNEQFF.